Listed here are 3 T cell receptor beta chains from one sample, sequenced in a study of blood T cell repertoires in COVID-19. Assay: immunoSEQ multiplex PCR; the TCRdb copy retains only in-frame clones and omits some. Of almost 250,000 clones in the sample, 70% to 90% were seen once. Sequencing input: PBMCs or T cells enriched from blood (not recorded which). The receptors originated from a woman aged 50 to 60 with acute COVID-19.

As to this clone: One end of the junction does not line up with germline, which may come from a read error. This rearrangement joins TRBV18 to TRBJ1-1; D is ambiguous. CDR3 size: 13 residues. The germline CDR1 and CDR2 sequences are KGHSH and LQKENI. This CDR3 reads CASSPTSTRETLF. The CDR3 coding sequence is TGTGCCAGCTCACCCACCTCCACGCGGGAAACTCTCTTT.

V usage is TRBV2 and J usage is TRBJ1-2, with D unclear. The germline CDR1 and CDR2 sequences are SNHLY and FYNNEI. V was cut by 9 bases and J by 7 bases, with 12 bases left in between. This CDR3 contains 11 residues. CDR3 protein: CASERRAGYTF. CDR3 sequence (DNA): TGTGCCAGTGAAAGGCGGGCTGGCTACACCTTC.

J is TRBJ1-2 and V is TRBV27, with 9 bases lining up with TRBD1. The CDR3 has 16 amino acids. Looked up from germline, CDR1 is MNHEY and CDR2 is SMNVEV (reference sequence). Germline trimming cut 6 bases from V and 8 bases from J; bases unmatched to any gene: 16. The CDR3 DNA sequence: TGTGCCAGCAGCCCGAGGGGGGACAGGGTTTCTGGGGGCTACACCTTC. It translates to CASSPRGDRVSGGYTF.